This T cell receptor beta chain was sequenced in a study of shared clonotypes between healthy human individuals. Study observations and caveats: Only blood was sampled; tissue repertoires likely differ. Memory subsets generally showed lower estimated richness than naive subsets.

Notes on this clone: The antigen is not known.

V lost 4 bases and J lost 4, with 8 bases in between. The CDR3 contains 13 residues. The germline gives CDR1 MNHEY, CDR2 SVGAGI. An even split of each subset's genomic DNA across several immunoSEQ plates was performed. The data were produced by immunoSEQ multiplex PCR, yet TCRdb's version contains in-frame clones alone and is incomplete. This table has approximately 2.4 million clones, under 97% appearing once. Sample: naive CD4+ T cells sorted from blood. Subset reported: CD45RA+ positively selected. The chain has TRBV6-5 and TRBJ2-1, with D unclear. This sequence originates from a man younger than 35 in good health. CDR3 nucleotides: TGTGCCAGCAGTTTAAACAGATACAATGAGCAGTTCTTC. Amino acid sequence: CASSLNRYNEQFF.